A selection of T cell receptor beta chains follows, all from one sample in a study of shared clonotypes between healthy human individuals. Produced via immunoSEQ multiplex PCR; TCRdb's table is partial and in-frame only. Of 2 million to 2.5 million clones detected, roughly 94% appear once; the ten largest clones hold 0.1% to 0.15%. The material sequenced was naive CD4+ T cells sorted from blood. These receptors were collected from a man younger than 35 in good health. Both conserved end residues are part of each CDR3. A D gene is named only where the DNA matches it firmly. Only some rows state a clone size, as once, few, many or a class for expanded clones.

clone_size | d_call | j_call | v_call | cdr3_nt | cdr3_aa
- | - | TRBJ1-3 | TRBV28 | TGTGCCAGCAGTTCCCCAGGCCGGGACACCATATATTTT | CASSSPGRDTIYF
- | - | TRBJ2-7 | TRBV28 | TGTGCCAGCAGTTTAAAGCACAGCCTCTACGAGCAGTACTTC | CASSLKHSLYEQYF
- | - | TRBJ1-5 | TRBV7-2 | TGTGCCAGCAGCATTGACGTTAATCAGCCCCAGCATTTT | CASSIDVNQPQHF
- | TRBD2 | TRBJ2-7 | TRBV6-1 | TGTGCCAGCAGTGAACCGGGACTAGTTGGTATCGGGTACTTC | CASSEPGLVGIGYF
- | TRBD1 | TRBJ1-6 | TRBV19 | TGTGCCAGTAGTACAACCGGGACAGGGTATTCACCCCTCCACTTT | CASSTTGTGYSPLHF
- | TRBD1 | TRBJ1-5 | TRBV28 | TGTGCCAGCAGCTTGGGACAGGGATATCAGCCCCAGCATTTT | CASSLGQGYQPQHF
- | TRBD1 | TRBJ2-7 | TRBV5-1 | TGCGCCAGCAGCCGGGACTCCGGGACAGGGAGTAGAGAGCAGTACTTC | CASSRDSGTGSREQYF
- | TRBD2 | TRBJ2-4 | TRBV2 | TGTGCCAGCAGTATGGCTAGCGGGAGGGCCGTGACCAAAAACATTCAGTACTTC | CASSMASGRAVTKNIQYF
- | - | TRBJ2-3 | TRBV2 | TGTGCCAGCAGTGGGCTAGCGTATACGCAGTATTTT | CASSGLAYTQYF
few | TRBD1 | TRBJ1-1 | TRBV5-4 | TGTGCCAGCAGCTTCCAGGGGGGGAACACTGAAGCTTTCTTT | CASSFQGGNTEAFF
few | - | TRBJ1-6 | TRBV9 | TGTGCCAGCAGCAGAACGGACCAAACAAATTCACCCCTCCACTTT | CASSRTDQTNSPLHF
- | - | TRBJ2-1 | TRBV2 | TGTGCCAGCAGTGAGCGCGAATACAATGAGCAGTTCTTC | CASSEREYNEQFF
- | TRBD1 | TRBJ2-7 | TRBV7-3 | TGTGCCAGCAGCTTAAGGGACAGGGACTACGAGCAGTACTTC | CASSLRDRDYEQYF
- | - | TRBJ2-2 | TRBV7-2 | TGTGCCAGCAGCCTCACATGGGGTACCGGGGAGCTGTTTTTT | CASSLTWGTGELFF
- | - | TRBJ2-6 | TRBV2 | TGTGCCAGCAGCATAACGGCTGGGGCCAACGTCCTGACTTTC | CASSITAGANVLTF
- | - | TRBJ1-4 | TRBV6-6 | TGTGCCAGCAGGGCGACAGTCGGGGAAAAACTGTTTTTT | CASRATVGEKLFF
- | - | TRBJ1-5 | TRBV6-1 | TGTGCCAGCAGTGAAGCTCCCCTCAATCAGCCCCAGCATTTT | CASSEAPLNQPQHF
- | TRBD1 | TRBJ2-4 | TRBV5-1 | TGCGCCAGCAGCTCCACCGGGACAGGGGCCGCTGTCAAAAACATTCAGTACTTC | CASSSTGTGAAVKNIQYF
- | TRBD1 | TRBJ1-1 | TRBV29-1 | TGCAGCGTCGTACCTTGGACAGGAAAGAACACTGAAGCTTTCTTT | CSVVPWTGKNTEAFF
- | TRBD2 | TRBJ2-5 | TRBV2 | TGTGCCAGCGAGTTAGCGGGGGAGACCCAGTACTTC | CASELAGETQYF
- | - | TRBJ2-3 | TRBV10-3 | TGTGCCATCAGTGAGTCATTAGCAGCAGATACGCAGTATTTT | CAISESLAADTQYF
- | TRBD2 | TRBJ2-3 | TRBV9 | TGTGCCAGCAGCGTCGCCGGGGGGGAGGTCACAGATACGCAGTATTTT | CASSVAGGEVTDTQYF
- | - | TRBJ1-6 | TRBV30 | TGTGCCTGGAGCGTACCGAATTCACCCCTCCACTTT | CAWSVPNSPLHF
- | - | TRBJ2-7 | TRBV18 | TGTGCCAGCTCAGGGGCAGCTCCCTACGAGCAGTACTTC | CASSGAAPYEQYF